What follows are 14 T cell receptor beta chains derived from one specimen sequenced in a study of blood T cells in healthy people across ages. Next came a second PCR, run for about 7 to 12 cycles, which used a sample-barcoded 5' primer along with a J-beta primer mix. TCRdb fed the 5' RACE reads into MiXCR, producing one record per CDR3 protein. The sample includes 540,000 or so distinct CDR3 sequences, approximately 25% seen only once; the top ten take around 10%. This sample was shared with a second study, whose subject was T cells of mothers and their children.

Sample: blood. The receptors derive from a boy between 10 and 17 years old in good health.

The J gene is TRBJ2-1, the V gene TRBV27; TRBD1 or TRBD2 may be the D gene (5 bases each). The germline gives CDR1 MNHEY, CDR2 SMNVEV (reference sequence). The CDR3 runs to 15 residues. Trimming took off 6 bases at V and 0 bases at J, with 12 bases between the two ends. The CDR3 bases are TGTGCCAGCAGACCTACGAGGGGCTCCTACAATGAGCAGTTCTTC. Encoded protein: CASRPTRGSYNEQFF.

J is TRBJ1-2 and V is TRBV30; tentatively, D is TRBD1 (6 bases). V was pared by 3 bases and J by 2 bases, with 22 bases between. The germline gives CDR1 GTSNPN, CDR2 SVGIG (reference sequence). The CDR3 runs 17 residues. The CDR3 DNA follows: TGTGCCTGGAGGGACTACCGACAGGATATCTTGAACTATGGCTACACCTTC. It yields the protein CAWRDYRQDILNYGYTF.

This clonotype was detected once. This chain uses TRBV19 with TRBJ2-1, with D unclear. V was cut by 3 bases and J by 4 bases, with 7 bases left in between. The CDR3 spans 13 residues. Germline assignment: CDR1 LNHDA and CDR2 SQIVND (reference sequence). CDR3 in amino acids: CASSIIPYNEQFF. CDR3 coding DNA: TGTGCCAGTAGTATCATCCCTTACAATGAGCAGTTCTTC.

The chain couples TRBV11-2 to TRBJ2-1, with 7 bases fitting TRBD2. This CDR3 region has 16 residues. Germline lookup yields CDR1 SGHAT and CDR2 FQNNGV. J gave up 5 bases and V 4 bases, and 11 bases lay outside the gene matches. The CDR3 protein is CASSWWREPPHNEQFF. The CDR3 DNA reads as TGTGCCAGCAGCTGGTGGCGGGAGCCACCCCACAATGAGCAGTTCTTC.

This clonotype was counted a few times. The chain's CDR3 is CASSLDTGEKLFF. DNA for the CDR3: TGTGCCAGCAGTTTAGACACAGGGGAAAAACTGTTTTTT. The rearrangement links TRBV12-3 or TRBV12-4 to TRBJ1-4, with TRBD1 as a possible D gene (6 bases). V lost 1 base, J lost 8 bases, and 8 bases lay in between. This CDR3 has 13 amino acids.

This clonotype showed up just a few times. The rearrangement uses TRBV29-1 and TRBJ1-2, with D possibly TRBD1 on 5 matching bases. The CDR3 length is 15 residues. Deletions cut 2 bases from V and 4 bases from J, with 17 bases between. Germline V gene lookup returns CDR1 SQVTM and CDR2 ANQGSEA. CDR3 sequence: CSVERLRDQGYGYTF. For the CDR3, the DNA is TGCAGCGTTGAAAGGTTAAGGGACCAGGGCTATGGCTACACCTTC.

This clonotype has more than one count but fewer than ten. This sequence joins TRBV7-8 and TRBJ2-3; 10 positions match TRBD1. CDR3 size: 16 residues. Per germline, CDR1 SGHVS and CDR2 FQNEAQ. With 0 bases clipped from V and 6 bases from J, the junction kept 6 bases outside the gene matches. CDR3 nucleotide sequence: TGTGCCAGCAGCTTAGCGGGACAGGGGATTTTGGATACGCAGTATTTT. It yields the protein CASSLAGQGILDTQYF.

This clonotype appeared many times. This chain joins TRBV21-1 and TRBJ2-5; the D call in the table, TRBD2, was not verified against the DNA. TRBV21-1 represents a pseudogene. The CDR3 covers 17 residues. The CDR3 region is CASSKVPLAVALETQYF. Written as DNA, the CDR3 is TGTGCCAGCAGCAAAGTCCCACTAGCGGTGGCCCTCGAGACCCAGTACTTC.

This clonotype was observed at least ten times. The chain is built from TRBV28 and TRBJ2-7, with 7 bases matching TRBD2. The ends lost 3 bases at V and 4 bases at J; junction bases unmatched: 12. CDR1 MDHEN and CDR2 SYDVKM come from the germline V gene. The length of the CDR3 is 16 residues. CDR3: CASSFTLAGLSYEQYF. CDR3 sequence (DNA): TGTGCCAGCAGTTTCACCTTAGCGGGTCTCTCTTACGAGCAGTACTTC.

For the CDR3, the DNA is TGTGCCAGCAGCCTAGCGGGACAGATCGAGACCCAGTACTTC. This encodes CASSLAGQIETQYF. The chain is built from TRBV5-5 and TRBJ2-5; the match to TRBD2 covers 9 bases. The J segment lost 5 bases and the V segment lost 4 bases, leaving 6 bases of the junction unmatched. The CDR3 spans 14 residues. Per germline, CDR1 SGHKS and CDR2 YYEKEE (reference sequence).

Here the CDR3 DNA reads TGCGCCAGCAGCTTGATGGACAGCGCCTACGAGCAGTACTTC. It is translated as CASSLMDSAYEQYF. The rearrangement uses TRBV5-1 and TRBJ2-7, with D maybe TRBD1 (6 bases). The CDR3 spans 14 residues. Germline lookup yields CDR1 SGHRS and CDR2 YFSETQ. V shed 1 base and J shed 2 bases, with 10 bases lying between them.

This clonotype was recorded a few times. The rearrangement links TRBV7-2 to TRBJ1-5, with 9 bases lining up with TRBD1. CDR1 SGHTA and CDR2 FQGNSA come from the germline V gene. The CDR3 is 15 amino acids. Trimming took 6 bases from V and 9 from J; bases not matched to a gene: 12. In DNA form, the CDR3 reads TGTGCCAGCAGTGCGGACAGGGGTAATGGTAGGCCCCAGCATTTT. Translating gives CASSADRGNGRPQHF.

This clonotype has more than one count but fewer than ten. The genes are TRBV9 and TRBJ1-1; 7 bases map to TRBD1. This CDR3 comprises 14 residues. V dropped 4 bases and J dropped 3; count of bases not matched to a gene: 6. Germline CDR1 is SGDLS and CDR2 is YYNGEE. CDR3 sequence: CASSPSGGDTEAFF. As DNA, the CDR3 is TGTGCCAGCAGCCCTTCAGGGGGGGACACTGAAGCTTTCTTT.

The chain links TRBV12-3 or TRBV12-4 to TRBJ1-5; 10 positions match TRBD1. V trimming: 4 bases; J trimming: 4 bases; junction bases outside the gene matches: 7. The CDR3 loop spans 16 amino acids. CDR3 nucleotide sequence: TGTGCCAGCAGTTCCAGGGACAGGGGAGGTAATCAGCCCCAGCATTTT. Amino acids: CASSSRDRGGNQPQHF.